This T cell receptor beta chain was sequenced in a study of Ad26.COV2.S vaccination and SARS-CoV-2 variants. CDR1 and CDR2 (germline): SGDLS, YYNGEE. The CDR3 extends over 15 amino acids. Trimming removed 4 bases from V and 8 bases from J; junction bases left unmatched: 6. The protocol was immunoSEQ multiplex PCR, while the TCRdb copy is restricted to in-frame clones and leaves out a portion. The sample yields roughly 330,000 clones, almost 90% seen once. Treatment described: 15 to 20 received Ad26.COV2.S at low or high dose, single or two shots; several received placebo; per-sample allocation not given. Day 63 after the first vaccine or placebo injection was the time point for sampling. The study used a vaccine consisting of an Ad26 vector that expressed Wuhan-strain SARS-CoV-2 spike.

The origin of this receptor is a person between 18 and 65 years old who received the Ad26.COV2.S COVID-19 vaccine or a placebo. The genes are TRBV9 and TRBJ2-1, with 13 positions matching TRBD2. Sequences were derived from peripheral blood, sampled in a trial of Ad26.COV2.S vaccine versus placebo. CDR3 protein: CASSTGLAGDHEQFF. CDR3 bases: TGTGCCAGCAGCACCGGACTAGCGGGAGATCATGAGCAGTTCTTC.